Listed below are T cell receptor beta chains from one sample, sequenced in a study of T cells in Graves' hyperthyroidism and ophthalmopathy. TCRdb itself ran the multiplex PCR reads through MiXCR, one entry per CDR3 protein. Of hundreds of thousands of distinct CDR3 sequences listed, just under 45% were seen once; the top ten hold less than 9%. Sequenced: peripheral blood or thyroid tissue (not recorded which). Receptors originate from an adult man with Graves' disease, either hyperthyroidism or ophthalmopathy (not recorded which). Both conserved end residues are trimmed from each CDR3.

v_gene,j_gene,CDR3aa
TRBV6-5,TRBJ2-7,ASWTGGSYEQY
TRBV12-3/TRBV12-4,TRBJ2-2,ASSHTPTGELF
TRBV24-1,TRBJ1-2,ATSQIYYGYT
TRBV7-9,TRBJ2-7,ASRDDRGILYEQY
TRBV29-1,TRBJ1-3,SVERAGNTIY
TRBV20-1,TRBJ1-6,SARGSTSSPLH
TRBV7-9,TRBJ1-2,ASSFEGNGYT
TRBV10-3,TRBJ1-5,AISESSGGAGMQPQH
TRBV10-2,TRBJ1-2,ASSYSATGANGYT
TRBV19,TRBJ1-1,ASNPTGMNTEAF
TRBV7-2,TRBJ2-7,ASSLALLAGDTYEQY
TRBV12-3/TRBV12-4,TRBJ2-2,ASSIAGVIANTGELF
TRBV2,TRBJ1-1,ASENRGDTEAF
TRBV5-1,TRBJ1-2,ASSNTGGYGYT
TRBV2,TRBJ1-6,ASSPRVDSPLH
TRBV24-1,TRBJ1-5,ATSDPDSSNQPQH
TRBV20-1,TRBJ1-2,SAPQNYGYT
TRBV10-2,TRBJ2-7,ASSYPADRGSEQY
TRBV25-1,TRBJ1-1,ASRTTGTAVVF
TRBV10-3,TRBJ1-3,ASSYSTTGNTIY
TRBV20-1,TRBJ1-4,SARDHRGLEKLS
TRBV7-9,TRBJ1-6,ASSSGTANSPLH
TRBV6-6,TRBJ1-1,ASRGQGENTEAF
TRBV9,TRBJ1-2,ASSVAETHYGYT
TRBV19,TRBJ2-5,ASNSGTGGAQFTETQY
TRBV2,TRBJ1-2,ASSLGQGTVYGYT
TRBV2,TRBJ1-2,ASSVHEGGYT
TRBV19,TRBJ1-4,ASSIDGGRVNEKLF
TRBV20-1,TRBJ2-5,SARLGEETQY
TRBV7-2,TRBJ1-5,ASSSGRPEGPQH
TRBV2,-,ASSPRTSETQY
TRBV7-3,TRBJ1-1,ASSNRGRLSEAF
TRBV7-9,TRBJ1-6,ASSWDRYYSPLH
TRBV25-1,TRBJ1-2,AWSLDRWAIYGYT
TRBV24-1,TRBJ2-5,ATTGANKETQY
TRBV20-1,TRBJ2-7,SARLTGPGEQY
TRBV12-3/TRBV12-4,TRBJ1-2,AGSESYGTDGYT
TRBV20-1,TRBJ2-5,SAREGVSRQETQY
TRBV19,TRBJ1-1,ASSIRPAETEAF
TRBV29-1,TRBJ1-2,SVETGWGDRGSGYT
TRBV10-3,TRBJ1-2,AISEGQDYGFT
TRBV20-1,TRBJ2-7,TIYSGRVHEQY
TRBV7-9,TRBJ1-2,ASSLSTGGITNHGYT